This T cell receptor beta chain stems from a study of Graves' ophthalmopathy and Graves' hyperthyroidism. About the study: At the time of initial diagnosis and before any treatment, peripheral blood was collected.

Where ophthalmopathy was present, donors had moderate-to-severe activity, CAS ≥3, NOSPECS ≥4 and duration under 3 months. Investigators amplified TCR beta CDR3 regions from RNA transcripts. In the first round, RT-PCR was carried out with HTBI primers, and a multiplex PCR formed the second round. TCRdb re-derived calls from the multiplex PCR reads in MiXCR, one entry per CDR3 protein. Of roughly 400,000 distinct CDR3 sequences in the sample, approximately 16% are singletons; the top ten hold 1.5% to 2%. This clonotype was counted ten times or more. The material sequenced was peripheral blood. This sequence was found in a woman younger than 30 with Graves' ophthalmopathy.

The CDR3 DNA reads as TGTGCCAGCTCTGCTGCGTGGGGGGATAGGGCCAAAAACATTCAGTACTTC. Residues: CASSAAWGDRAKNIQYF. The V and J genes are TRBV18 and TRBJ2-4; tentatively, D is TRBD2 (6 bases). This CDR3 is 17 amino acids long. CDR1 and CDR2 from the germline V gene are KGHSH and LQKENI. Trimming shortened V by 6 bases and J by 1 base, and 19 bases separated the two germline ends.